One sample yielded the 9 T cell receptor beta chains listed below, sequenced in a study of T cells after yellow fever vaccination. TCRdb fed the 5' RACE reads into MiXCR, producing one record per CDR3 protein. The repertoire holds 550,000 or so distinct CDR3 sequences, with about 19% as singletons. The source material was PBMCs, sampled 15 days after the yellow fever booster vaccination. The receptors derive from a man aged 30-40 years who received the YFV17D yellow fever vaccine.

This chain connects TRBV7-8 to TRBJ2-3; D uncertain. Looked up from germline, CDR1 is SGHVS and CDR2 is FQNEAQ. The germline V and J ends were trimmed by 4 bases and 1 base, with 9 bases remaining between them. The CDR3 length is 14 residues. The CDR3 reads CASSSLVRTDTQYF. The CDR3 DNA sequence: TGTGCCAGCAGCTCCCTAGTGCGCACAGATACGCAGTATTTT.

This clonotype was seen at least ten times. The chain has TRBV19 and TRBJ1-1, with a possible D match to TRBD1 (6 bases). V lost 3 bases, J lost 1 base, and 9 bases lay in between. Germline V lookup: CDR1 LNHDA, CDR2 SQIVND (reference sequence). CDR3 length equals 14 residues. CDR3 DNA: TGTGCCAGTAGTATCACAGGGCCGAACACTGAAGCTTTCTTT. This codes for CASSITGPNTEAFF. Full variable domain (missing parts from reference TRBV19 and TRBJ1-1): DGGITQSPKYLFRKEGQNVTLSCEQNLNHDAMYWYRQDPGQGLRLIYYSQIVNDFQKGDIAEGYSVSREKKESFPLTVTSAQKNPTAFYLCASSITGPNTEAFFGQGTRLTVV.

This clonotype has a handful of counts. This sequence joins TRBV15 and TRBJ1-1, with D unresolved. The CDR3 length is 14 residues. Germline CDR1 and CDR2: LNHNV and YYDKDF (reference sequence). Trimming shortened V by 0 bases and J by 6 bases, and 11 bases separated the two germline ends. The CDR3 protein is CATSRDRRGSEAFF. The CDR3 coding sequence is TGTGCCACCAGCAGAGATCGGAGAGGCTCTGAAGCTTTCTTT.

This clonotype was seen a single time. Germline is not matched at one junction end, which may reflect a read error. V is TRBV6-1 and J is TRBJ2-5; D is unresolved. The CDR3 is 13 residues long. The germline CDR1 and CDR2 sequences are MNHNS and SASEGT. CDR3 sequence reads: CASSVWSQETKYF. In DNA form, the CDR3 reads TGTGCCAGCAGTGTATGGTCCCAAGAGACCAAGTACTTC.

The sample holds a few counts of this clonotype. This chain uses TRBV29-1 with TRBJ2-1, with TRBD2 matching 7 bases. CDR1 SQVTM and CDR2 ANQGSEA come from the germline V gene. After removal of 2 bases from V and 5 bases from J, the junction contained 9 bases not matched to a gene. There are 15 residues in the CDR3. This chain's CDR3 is CSVESGRAANNEQFF. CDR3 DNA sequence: TGCAGCGTTGAATCTGGGAGGGCCGCGAACAATGAGCAGTTCTTC.

CDR3 DNA: TGTGCCACCAGGGACAGGTGGGGAACAGATACGCAGTATTTT. This sequence encodes CATRDRWGTDTQYF. The chain is built from TRBV24-1 and TRBJ2-3; 7 nucleotides line up with TRBD1. CDR3 length: 14 residues. Germline V lookup: CDR1 KGHDR, CDR2 SFDVKD. The V and J ends lost 7 bases and 3 bases, in that order; junction bases with no gene match: 6.

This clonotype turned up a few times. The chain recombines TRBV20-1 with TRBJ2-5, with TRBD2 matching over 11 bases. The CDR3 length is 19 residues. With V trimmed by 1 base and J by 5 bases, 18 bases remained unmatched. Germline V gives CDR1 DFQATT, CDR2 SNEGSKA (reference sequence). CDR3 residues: CSARGVLGLAGTVEETQYF. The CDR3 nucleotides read TGCAGTGCTAGAGGCGTCCTAGGACTAGCGGGTACCGTGGAGGAGACCCAGTACTTC.

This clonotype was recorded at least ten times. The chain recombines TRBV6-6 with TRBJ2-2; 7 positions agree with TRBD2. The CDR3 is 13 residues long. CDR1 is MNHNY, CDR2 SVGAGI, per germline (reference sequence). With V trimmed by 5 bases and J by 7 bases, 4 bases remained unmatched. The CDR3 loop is CASSTPGGGELFF. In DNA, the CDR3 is TGTGCCAGCAGTACCCCGGGAGGCGGGGAGCTGTTTTTT.

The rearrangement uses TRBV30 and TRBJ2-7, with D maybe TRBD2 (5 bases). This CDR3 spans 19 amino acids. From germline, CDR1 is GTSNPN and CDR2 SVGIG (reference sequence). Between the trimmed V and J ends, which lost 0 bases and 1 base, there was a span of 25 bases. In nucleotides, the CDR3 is TGTGCCTGGAGTGTATACCCGACGGCGGGCCTTCCTTTGTCCTACGAGCAGTACTTC. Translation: CAWSVYPTAGLPLSYEQYF.